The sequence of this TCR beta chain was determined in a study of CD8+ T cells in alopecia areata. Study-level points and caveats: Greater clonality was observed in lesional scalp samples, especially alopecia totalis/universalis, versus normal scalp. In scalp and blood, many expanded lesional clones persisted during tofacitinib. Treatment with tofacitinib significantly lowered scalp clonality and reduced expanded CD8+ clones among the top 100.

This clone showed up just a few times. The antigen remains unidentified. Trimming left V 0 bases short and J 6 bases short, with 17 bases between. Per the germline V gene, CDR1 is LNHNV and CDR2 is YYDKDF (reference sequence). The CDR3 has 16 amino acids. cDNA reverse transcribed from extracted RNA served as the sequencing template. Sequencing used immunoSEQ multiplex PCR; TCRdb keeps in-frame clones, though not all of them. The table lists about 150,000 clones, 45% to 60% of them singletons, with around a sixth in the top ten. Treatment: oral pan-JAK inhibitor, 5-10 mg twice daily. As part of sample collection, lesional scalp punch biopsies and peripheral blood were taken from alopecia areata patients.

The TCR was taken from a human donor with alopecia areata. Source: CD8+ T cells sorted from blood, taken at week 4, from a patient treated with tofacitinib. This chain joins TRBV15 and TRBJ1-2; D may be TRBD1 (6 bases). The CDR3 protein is CATSRDRQGGVDGYTF. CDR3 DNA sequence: TGTGCCACCAGCAGAGATCGACAAGGGGGAGTCGATGGCTACACCTTC.